A single TCR beta chain is shown here with its context. The CDR3 totals 15 residues. V shed 5 bases, J shed 5 bases, and the junction held 6 bases outside the gene matches. CDR1 LNHDA and CDR2 SQIVND come from the germline V gene (reference sequence). These data come from a study of blood T cell repertoires in COVID-19. In the study overall: The United States, Italy and Spain provided the acute and convalescent COVID-19 samples. Sample material is recorded as cDNA or gDNA derived from T cells, B-cell-depleted T cells, or PBMCs.

Original handling: Amplification of reference gene primers was used by the study to estimate nucleated cell counts. This table comes from immunoSEQ multiplex PCR, and its TCRdb copy is limited to in-frame clones, with some not included. The V and J calls and the clone size are those of that table, but D and trimming were determined from the DNA. The sample lists 250,000 or so clones, roughly nine tenths occurring once. V gene TRBV19 combines with J gene TRBJ1-5, with TRBD1 matching 10 bases. This sequence was found in a woman in her thirties or forties who had recovered from COVID-19. The specimen sequenced was peripheral blood. The CDR3 spells CASSVGQGRDQPQHF. CDR3 nucleotides: TGTGCCAGTAGTGTGGGACAGGGGAGGGATCAGCCCCAGCATTTT. The entire variable domain, with the rest obtained from reference TRBV19 and TRBJ1-5, is as follows: DGGITQSPKYLFRKEGQNVTLSCEQNLNHDAMYWYRQDPGQGLRLIYYSQIVNDFQKGDIAEGYSVSREKKESFPLTVTSAQKNPTAFYLCASSVGQGRDQPQHFGDGTRLSIL.